This is a list of T cell receptor beta chains from one sample in a study of CD8 T cells in Susac syndrome. Via MiXCR, TCRdb re-called the immunoSEQ multiplex PCR reads, giving one row per CDR3 protein. The sample includes 200,000 to 250,000 distinct CDR3 sequences, just over 90% of them seen just once. Sequenced input: CD4+ T cells from PBMCs. The receptors shown here come from a human donor with multiple sclerosis. CDR3s include the opening cysteine and the closing phenylalanine or tryptophan. A D gene is named only where the DNA matches it firmly. Some rows mark clone size as missing; the rest say once, few, many or name a class of expanded clone.

d_gene: .; j_gene: TRBJ2-3; abundance: once; v_gene: TRBV5-1; CDR3aa: CASSLGTPGDTQYF; CDR3nt: TGCGCCAGCAGCTTGGGTACACCCGGGGATACGCAGTATTTT
d_gene: .; j_gene: TRBJ2-7; abundance: once; v_gene: TRBV4-1; CDR3aa: CASSHGRGQRYEQYF; CDR3nt: TGCGCCAGCAGCCATGGACGAGGACAGCGCTACGAGCAGTACTTC
d_gene: .; j_gene: TRBJ1-5; abundance: .; v_gene: TRBV10-1; CDR3aa: CASSGTALGGNQPQHF; CDR3nt: TGCGCCAGCAGTGGGACAGCCCTAGGGGGGAACCAGCCCCAGCATTTT
d_gene: .; j_gene: TRBJ1-1; abundance: .; v_gene: TRBV25-1; CDR3aa: CASTTGFGSEAFF; CDR3nt: TGTGCCAGCACTACAGGGTTCGGATCTGAAGCTTTCTTT
d_gene: TRBD2; j_gene: TRBJ2-1; abundance: .; v_gene: TRBV7-3; CDR3aa: CASSFAGDREQFF; CDR3nt: TGTGCCAGCAGCTTCGCGGGAGATCGTGAGCAGTTCTTC
d_gene: .; j_gene: TRBJ2-5; abundance: .; v_gene: TRBV5-4; CDR3aa: CASSLEARETQYF; CDR3nt: TGTGCCAGCAGCTTGGAGGCCCGGGAGACCCAGTACTTC
d_gene: .; j_gene: TRBJ2-5; abundance: .; v_gene: TRBV20-1; CDR3aa: CSAMKSVQETQYF; CDR3nt: TGCAGTGCTATGAAATCGGTCCAAGAGACCCAGTACTTC
d_gene: .; j_gene: TRBJ2-5; abundance: .; v_gene: TRBV30; CDR3aa: CAWSQTSRSRQTQYF; CDR3nt: TGTGCCTGGAGTCAAACTAGCCGATCTCGGCAGACCCAGTACTTC
d_gene: .; j_gene: TRBJ1-4; abundance: .; v_gene: TRBV9; CDR3aa: CASSLRQTANEKLFF; CDR3nt: TGTGCCAGCAGCTTAAGACAGACCGCTAATGAAAAACTGTTTTTT
d_gene: .; j_gene: TRBJ1-1; abundance: .; v_gene: TRBV10-3; CDR3aa: CATGKWGSLNTEAFF; CDR3nt: TGTGCCACCGGTAAATGGGGCAGCCTGAACACTGAAGCTTTCTTT
d_gene: .; j_gene: TRBJ2-2; abundance: .; v_gene: TRBV12-3/TRBV12-4; CDR3aa: CASTIMVNTGELFF; CDR3nt: TGTGCCAGCACCATAATGGTGAACACCGGGGAGCTGTTTTTT
d_gene: .; j_gene: TRBJ1-2; abundance: .; v_gene: TRBV19; CDR3aa: CASTRLRQNYGYTF; CDR3nt: TGTGCCAGCACCCGTTTGAGGCAGAATTATGGCTACACCTTC
d_gene: .; j_gene: TRBJ2-7; abundance: .; v_gene: TRBV20-1; CDR3aa: CSARDRGPRRDEQYF; CDR3nt: TGCAGTGCTAGAGATCGGGGCCCACGGCGGGACGAGCAGTACTTC
d_gene: .; j_gene: TRBJ2-1; abundance: once; v_gene: TRBV6-5; CDR3aa: CASSYSTRNEQFF; CDR3nt: TGTGCCAGCAGTTACTCAACTAGGAATGAGCAGTTCTTC
d_gene: TRBD1; j_gene: TRBJ2-7; abundance: .; v_gene: TRBV3-1; CDR3aa: CASSQSRGLYEQYF; CDR3nt: TGTGCCAGCAGCCAAAGCAGGGGGCTCTACGAGCAGTACTTC
d_gene: .; j_gene: TRBJ1-2; abundance: .; v_gene: TRBV20-1; CDR3aa: CSATTAGKFYGYTF; CDR3nt: TGCAGTGCTACCACCGCGGGCAAGTTCTATGGCTACACCTTC
d_gene: TRBD1; j_gene: TRBJ2-7; abundance: .; v_gene: TRBV27; CDR3aa: CASSPTRDRGEQYF; CDR3nt: TGTGCCAGCAGTCCGACCCGGGACAGGGGCGAGCAGTACTTC
d_gene: .; j_gene: TRBJ2-3; abundance: .; v_gene: TRBV6-1; CDR3aa: CASLTETSTDTQYF; CDR3nt: TGTGCCAGCCTGACAGAAACTAGCACAGATACGCAGTATTTT
d_gene: .; j_gene: TRBJ2-7; abundance: .; v_gene: TRBV20-1; CDR3aa: CSAAGESDHEQYF; CDR3nt: TGCAGTGCTGCTGGGGAATCAGACCACGAGCAGTACTTC
d_gene: .; j_gene: TRBJ2-1; abundance: .; v_gene: TRBV29-1; CDR3aa: CSVVGAPSNEQFF; CDR3nt: TGCAGCGTTGTGGGGGCCCCTAGCAATGAGCAGTTCTTC
d_gene: TRBD1; j_gene: TRBJ2-7; abundance: once; v_gene: TRBV29-1; CDR3aa: CSVEGQGRPYEQYF; CDR3nt: TGCAGCGTTGAAGGACAGGGTCGCCCTTACGAGCAGTACTTC
d_gene: .; j_gene: TRBJ1-5; abundance: .; v_gene: TRBV7-2; CDR3aa: CASSPAGPHSAQHF; CDR3nt: TGTGCCAGCAGCCCAGCTGGCCCCCACTCGGCCCAGCATTTT
d_gene: .; j_gene: TRBJ1-2; abundance: .; v_gene: TRBV19; CDR3aa: CASHGGSGYGYTF; CDR3nt: TGTGCCAGCCACGGGGGGTCAGGATATGGCTACACCTTC
d_gene: .; j_gene: TRBJ1-2; abundance: .; v_gene: TRBV12-3/TRBV12-4; CDR3aa: CASSFGERGYTF; CDR3nt: TGTGCCAGCAGTTTTGGGGAAAGAGGCTACACCTTC
d_gene: .; j_gene: TRBJ1-1; abundance: .; v_gene: TRBV30; CDR3aa: CAWDTGMNTEAFF; CDR3nt: TGTGCCTGGGACACCGGAATGAACACTGAAGCTTTCTTT
d_gene: .; j_gene: TRBJ1-1; abundance: .; v_gene: TRBV28; CDR3aa: CASSPRFAEAFF; CDR3nt: TGTGCCAGCAGTCCGCGGTTCGCTGAAGCTTTCTTT
d_gene: TRBD1; j_gene: TRBJ1-5; abundance: .; v_gene: TRBV19; CDR3aa: CASSNPSGQQTYSNQPQHF; CDR3nt: TGTGCCAGTAGTAACCCCTCGGGACAGCAAACCTATAGCAATCAGCCCCAGCATTTT
d_gene: .; j_gene: TRBJ2-5; abundance: .; v_gene: TRBV20-1; CDR3aa: CSAPLGLETQYF; CDR3nt: TGCAGTGCCCCACTAGGATTAGAGACCCAGTACTTC
d_gene: .; j_gene: TRBJ2-7; abundance: once; v_gene: TRBV7-9; CDR3aa: CASAAATYEQYF; CDR3nt: TGTGCCAGCGCCGCTGCCACCTACGAGCAGTACTTC
d_gene: .; j_gene: TRBJ1-2; abundance: .; v_gene: TRBV10-3; CDR3aa: CAISGEGNGYTF; CDR3nt: TGTGCCATCAGTGGTGAAGGGAACGGCTACACCTTC